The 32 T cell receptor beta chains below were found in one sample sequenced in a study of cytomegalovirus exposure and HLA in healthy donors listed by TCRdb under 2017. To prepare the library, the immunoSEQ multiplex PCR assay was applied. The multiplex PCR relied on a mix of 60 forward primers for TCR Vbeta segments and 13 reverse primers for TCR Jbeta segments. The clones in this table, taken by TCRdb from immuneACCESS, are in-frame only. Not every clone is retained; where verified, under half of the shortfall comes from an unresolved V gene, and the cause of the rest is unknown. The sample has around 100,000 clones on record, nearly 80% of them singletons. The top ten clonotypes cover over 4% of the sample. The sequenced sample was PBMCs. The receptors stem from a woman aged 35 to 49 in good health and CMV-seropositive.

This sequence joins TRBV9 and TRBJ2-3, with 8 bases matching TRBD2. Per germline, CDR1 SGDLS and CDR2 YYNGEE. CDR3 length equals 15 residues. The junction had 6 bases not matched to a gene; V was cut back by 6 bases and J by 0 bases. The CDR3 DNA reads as TGTGCCAGCACCCTGGGACTAGATAGCACAGATACGCAGTATTTT. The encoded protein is CASTLGLDSTDTQYF.

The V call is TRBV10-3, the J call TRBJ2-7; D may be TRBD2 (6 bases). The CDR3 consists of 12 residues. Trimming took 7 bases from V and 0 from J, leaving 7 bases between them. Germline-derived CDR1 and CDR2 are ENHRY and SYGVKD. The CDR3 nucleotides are TGTGCCATCAATAGCGGCTCCTACGAGCAGTACTTC. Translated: CAINSGSYEQYF.

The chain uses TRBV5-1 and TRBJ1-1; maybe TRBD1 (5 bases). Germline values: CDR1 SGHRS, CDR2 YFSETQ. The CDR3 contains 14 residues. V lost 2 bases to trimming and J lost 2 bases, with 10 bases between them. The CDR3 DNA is TGCGCCAGCAGCTTATTGACAGCCAACACTGAAGCTTTCTTT. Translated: CASSLLTANTEAFF.

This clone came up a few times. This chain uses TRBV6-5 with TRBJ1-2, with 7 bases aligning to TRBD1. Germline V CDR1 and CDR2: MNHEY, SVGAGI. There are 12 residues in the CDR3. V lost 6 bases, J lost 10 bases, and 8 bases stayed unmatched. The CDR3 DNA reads TGTGCCAGCAGCCGACAGGGTAGAGACTACACCTTC. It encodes CASSRQGRDYTF.

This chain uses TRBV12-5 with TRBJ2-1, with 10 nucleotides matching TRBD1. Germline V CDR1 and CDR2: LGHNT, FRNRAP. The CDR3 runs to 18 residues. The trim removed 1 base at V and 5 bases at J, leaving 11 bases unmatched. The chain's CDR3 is CASGLANWGQGSHNEQFF. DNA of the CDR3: TGTGCTAGTGGTTTGGCGAATTGGGGACAGGGGTCCCACAATGAGCAGTTCTTC.

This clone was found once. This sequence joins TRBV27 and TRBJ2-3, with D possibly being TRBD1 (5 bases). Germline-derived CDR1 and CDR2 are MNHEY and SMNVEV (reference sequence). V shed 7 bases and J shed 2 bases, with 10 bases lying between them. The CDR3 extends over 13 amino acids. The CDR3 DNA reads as TGTGCCAGCAAAGGCAGGGCCACAGATACGCAGTATTTT. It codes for CASKGRATDTQYF.

The CDR3 loop is CASSEHGTSGFHEQYF. The CDR3 DNA sequence: TGTGCCAGCAGCGAACACGGGACTAGCGGCTTCCACGAGCAGTACTTC. The chain uses TRBV9 and TRBJ2-5, with 11 nucleotides matching TRBD2. The tail of the sequence fits TRBJ2-7 better, so the J call may be wrong. In germline, CDR1 is SGDLS, CDR2 YYNGEE. This CDR3 has 16 amino acids.

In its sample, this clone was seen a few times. The CDR3 region is CASSLRTPDSYGYTF. CDR3 coding DNA: TGTGCCAGCAGTCTACGAACCCCGGACAGCTATGGCTACACCTTC. The gene calls are TRBV6-1 and TRBJ1-2; weak D call: TRBD1 (6 bases). Germline V gives CDR1 MNHNS, CDR2 SASEGT. The V and J ends lost 5 bases and 4 bases respectively, with 17 bases between them. This CDR3 contains 15 residues.

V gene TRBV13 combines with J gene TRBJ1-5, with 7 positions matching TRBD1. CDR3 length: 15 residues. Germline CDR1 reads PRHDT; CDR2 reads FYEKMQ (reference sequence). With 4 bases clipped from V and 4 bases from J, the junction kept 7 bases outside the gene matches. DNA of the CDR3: TGTGCCAGCAGCTCCCGGGACAGCCTTAATCAGCCCCAGCATTTT. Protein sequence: CASSSRDSLNQPQHF.

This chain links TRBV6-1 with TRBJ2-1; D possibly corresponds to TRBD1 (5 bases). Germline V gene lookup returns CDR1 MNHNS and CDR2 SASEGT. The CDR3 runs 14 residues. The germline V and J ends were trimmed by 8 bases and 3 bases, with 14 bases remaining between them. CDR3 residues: CASVVGQDYNEQFF. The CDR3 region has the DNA TGTGCCAGCGTAGTCGGACAAGACTACAATGAGCAGTTCTTC.

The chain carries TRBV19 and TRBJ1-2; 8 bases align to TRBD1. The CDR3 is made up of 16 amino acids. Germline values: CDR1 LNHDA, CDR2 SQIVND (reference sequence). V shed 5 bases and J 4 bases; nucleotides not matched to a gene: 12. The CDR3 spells CASSVRQGIGSYGYTF. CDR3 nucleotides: TGTGCCAGTAGTGTCCGACAGGGGATTGGTTCCTATGGCTACACCTTC.

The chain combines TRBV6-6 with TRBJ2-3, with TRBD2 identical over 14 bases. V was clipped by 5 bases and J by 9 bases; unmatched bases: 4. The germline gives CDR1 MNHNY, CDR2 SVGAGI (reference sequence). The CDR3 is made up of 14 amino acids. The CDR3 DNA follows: TGTGCCAGCAGTCAGGGACTAGCGGGAGTAACGCAGTATTTT. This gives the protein CASSQGLAGVTQYF.

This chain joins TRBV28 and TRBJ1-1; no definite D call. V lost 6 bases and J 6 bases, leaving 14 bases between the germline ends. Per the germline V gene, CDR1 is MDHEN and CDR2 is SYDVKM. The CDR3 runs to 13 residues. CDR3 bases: TGTGCCAGCAGCCTCGTCGGAGGGCCTGAAGCTTTCTTT. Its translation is CASSLVGGPEAFF.

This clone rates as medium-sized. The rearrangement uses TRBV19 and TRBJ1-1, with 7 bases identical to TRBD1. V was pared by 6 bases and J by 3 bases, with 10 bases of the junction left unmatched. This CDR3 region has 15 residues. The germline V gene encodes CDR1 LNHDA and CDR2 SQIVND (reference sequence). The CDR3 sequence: CASSLGGQVYTEAFF. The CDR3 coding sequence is TGTGCCAGTAGCCTGGGAGGACAGGTATACACTGAAGCTTTCTTT.

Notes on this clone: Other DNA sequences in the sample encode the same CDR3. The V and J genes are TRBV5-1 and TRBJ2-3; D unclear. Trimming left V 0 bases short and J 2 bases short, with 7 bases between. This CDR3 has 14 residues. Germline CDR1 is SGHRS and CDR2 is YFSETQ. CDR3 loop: CASSLGQDTDTQYF. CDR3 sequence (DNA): TGCGCCAGCAGCTTGGGGCAGGACACAGATACGCAGTATTTT.

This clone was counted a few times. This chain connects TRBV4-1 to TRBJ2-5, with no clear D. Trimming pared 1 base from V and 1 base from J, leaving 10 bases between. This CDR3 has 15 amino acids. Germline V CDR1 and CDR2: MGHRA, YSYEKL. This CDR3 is CASSQGPAAQETQYF. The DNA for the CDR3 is TGCGCCAGCAGCCAAGGCCCGGCGGCCCAAGAGACCCAGTACTTC.

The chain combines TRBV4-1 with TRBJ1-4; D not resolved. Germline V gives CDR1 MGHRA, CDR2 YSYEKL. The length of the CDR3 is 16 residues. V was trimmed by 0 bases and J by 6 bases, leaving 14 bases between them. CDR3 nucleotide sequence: TGCGCCAGCAGCCAAGATGTATACGTGCGGTATGAAAAACTGTTTTTT. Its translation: CASSQDVYVRYEKLFF.

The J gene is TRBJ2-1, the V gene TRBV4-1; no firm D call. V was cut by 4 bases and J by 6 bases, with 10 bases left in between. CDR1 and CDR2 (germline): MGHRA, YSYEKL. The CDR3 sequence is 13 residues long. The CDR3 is CASSLQVPNEQFF. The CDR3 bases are TGCGCCAGCAGCCTCCAGGTTCCCAATGAGCAGTTCTTC.

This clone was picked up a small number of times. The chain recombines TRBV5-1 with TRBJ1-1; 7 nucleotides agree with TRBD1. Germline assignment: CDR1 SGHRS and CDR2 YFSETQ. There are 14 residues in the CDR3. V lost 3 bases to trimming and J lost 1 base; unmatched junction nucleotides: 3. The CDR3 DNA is TGCGCCAGCAGCTGGGGGGACAGGAACACTGAAGCTTTCTTT. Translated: CASSWGDRNTEAFF.

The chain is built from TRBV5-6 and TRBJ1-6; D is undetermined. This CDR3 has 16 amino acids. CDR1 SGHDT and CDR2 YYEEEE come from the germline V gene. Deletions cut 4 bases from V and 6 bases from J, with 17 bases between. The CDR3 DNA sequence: TGTGCCAGCAGCCTCTCGAGTGCATATTTTAATTCACCCCTCCACTTT. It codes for CASSLSSAYFNSPLHF.

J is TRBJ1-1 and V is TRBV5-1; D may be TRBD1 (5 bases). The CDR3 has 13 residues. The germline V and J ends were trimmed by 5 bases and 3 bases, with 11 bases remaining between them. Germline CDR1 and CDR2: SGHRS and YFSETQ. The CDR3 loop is CASSVGVDTEAFF. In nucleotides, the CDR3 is TGCGCCAGCAGTGTAGGGGTTGACACTGAAGCTTTCTTT.

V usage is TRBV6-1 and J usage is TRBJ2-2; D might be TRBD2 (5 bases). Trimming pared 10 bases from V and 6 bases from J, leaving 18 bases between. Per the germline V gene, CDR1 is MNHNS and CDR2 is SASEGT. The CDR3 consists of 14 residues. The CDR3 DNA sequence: TGTGCCACCGTGACGGCTAGCTGGGCCGGGGAGCTGTTTTTT. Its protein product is CATVTASWAGELFF.

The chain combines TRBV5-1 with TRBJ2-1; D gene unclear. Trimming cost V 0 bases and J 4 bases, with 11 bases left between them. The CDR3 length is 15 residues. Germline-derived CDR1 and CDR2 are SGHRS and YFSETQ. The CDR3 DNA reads TGCGCCAGCAGCTTGGTGGTAGCAGAATACAATGAGCAGTTCTTC. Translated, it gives CASSLVVAEYNEQFF.

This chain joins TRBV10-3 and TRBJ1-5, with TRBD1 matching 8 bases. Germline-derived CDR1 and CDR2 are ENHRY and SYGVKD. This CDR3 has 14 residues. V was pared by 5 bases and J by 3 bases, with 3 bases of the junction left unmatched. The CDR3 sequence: CAISMDRANQPQHF. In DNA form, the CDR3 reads TGTGCCATCAGTATGGACAGGGCCAATCAGCCCCAGCATTTT.

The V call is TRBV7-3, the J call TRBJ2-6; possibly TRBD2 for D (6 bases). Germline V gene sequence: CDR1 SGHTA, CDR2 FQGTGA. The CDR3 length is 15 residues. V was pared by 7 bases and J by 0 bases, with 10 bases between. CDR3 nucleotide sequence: TGTGCCAGCACCCTCGGGGGCTCTGGGGCCAACGTCCTGACTTTC. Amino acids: CASTLGGSGANVLTF.

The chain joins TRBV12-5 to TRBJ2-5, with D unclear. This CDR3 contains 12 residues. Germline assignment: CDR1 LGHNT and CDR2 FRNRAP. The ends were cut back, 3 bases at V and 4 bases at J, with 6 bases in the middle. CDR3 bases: TGTGCTAGTGGTTTCCTCGTAGAGACCCAGTACTTC. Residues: CASGFLVETQYF.

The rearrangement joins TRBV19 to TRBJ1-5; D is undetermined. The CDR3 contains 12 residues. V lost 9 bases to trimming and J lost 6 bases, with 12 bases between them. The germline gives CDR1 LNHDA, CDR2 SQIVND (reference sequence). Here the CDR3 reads CASTFGSQPQHF. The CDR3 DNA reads TGTGCCAGCACCTTTGGGAGTCAGCCCCAGCATTTT.

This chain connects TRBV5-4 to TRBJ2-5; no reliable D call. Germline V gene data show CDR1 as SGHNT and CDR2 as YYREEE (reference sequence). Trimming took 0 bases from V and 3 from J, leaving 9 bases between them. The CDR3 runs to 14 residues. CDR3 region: CASSLAAGKETQYF. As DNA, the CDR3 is TGTGCCAGCAGCTTGGCGGCAGGTAAAGAGACCCAGTACTTC.

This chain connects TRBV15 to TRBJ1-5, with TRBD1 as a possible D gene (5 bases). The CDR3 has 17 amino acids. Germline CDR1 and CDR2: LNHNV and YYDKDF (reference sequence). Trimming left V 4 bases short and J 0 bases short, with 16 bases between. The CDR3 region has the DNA TGTGCCACCAGCAAGGGGAACCTTATATTTAGCAATCAGCCCCAGCATTTT. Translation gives CATSKGNLIFSNQPQHF. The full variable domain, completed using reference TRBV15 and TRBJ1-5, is DAMVIQNPRYQVTQFGKPVTLSCSQTLNHNVMYWYQQKSSQAPKLLFHYYDKDFNNEADTPDNFQSRRPNTSFCFLDIRSPGLGDTAMYLCATSKGNLIFSNQPQHFGDGTRLSIL.

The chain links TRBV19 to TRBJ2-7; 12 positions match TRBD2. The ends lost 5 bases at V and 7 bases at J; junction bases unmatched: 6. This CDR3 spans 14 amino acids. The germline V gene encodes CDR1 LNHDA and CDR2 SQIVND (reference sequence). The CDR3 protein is CASSQLAGGKEQYF. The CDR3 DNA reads TGTGCCAGTAGTCAACTAGCGGGAGGCAAAGAGCAGTACTTC. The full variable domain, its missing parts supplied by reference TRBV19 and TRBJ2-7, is DGGITQSPKYLFRKEGQNVTLSCEQNLNHDAMYWYRQDPGQGLRLIYYSQIVNDFQKGDIAEGYSVSREKKESFPLTVTSAQKNPTAFYLCASSQLAGGKEQYFGPGTRLTVT.

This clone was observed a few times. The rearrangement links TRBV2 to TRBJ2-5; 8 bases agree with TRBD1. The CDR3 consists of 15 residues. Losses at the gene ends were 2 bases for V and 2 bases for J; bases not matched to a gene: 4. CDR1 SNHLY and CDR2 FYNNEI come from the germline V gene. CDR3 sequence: CASSEQGQGQETQYF. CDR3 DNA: TGTGCCAGCAGTGAACAAGGACAGGGACAAGAGACCCAGTACTTC.

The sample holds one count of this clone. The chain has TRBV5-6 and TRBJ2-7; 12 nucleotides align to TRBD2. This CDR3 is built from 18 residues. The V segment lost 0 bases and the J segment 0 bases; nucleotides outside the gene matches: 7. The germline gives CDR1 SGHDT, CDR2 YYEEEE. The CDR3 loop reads CASSLAGLAGGSSYEQYF. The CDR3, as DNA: TGTGCCAGCAGCTTGGCCGGGCTAGCGGGAGGGAGCTCCTACGAGCAGTACTTC.